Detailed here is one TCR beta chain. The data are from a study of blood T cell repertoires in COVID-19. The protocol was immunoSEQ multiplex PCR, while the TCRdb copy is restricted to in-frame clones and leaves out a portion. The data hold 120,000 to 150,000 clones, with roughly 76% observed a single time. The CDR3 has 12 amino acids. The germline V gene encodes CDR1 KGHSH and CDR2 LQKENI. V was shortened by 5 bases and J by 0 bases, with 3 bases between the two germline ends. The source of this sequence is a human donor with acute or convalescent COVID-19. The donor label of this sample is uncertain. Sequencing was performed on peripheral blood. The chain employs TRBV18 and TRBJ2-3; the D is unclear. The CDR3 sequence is CASSASTDTQYF. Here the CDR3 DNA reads TGTGCCAGCTCAGCGAGCACAGATACGCAGTATTTT.